The TCR beta chain described here comes from a study of T-cell reconstitution after alpha-beta-depleted transplantation in children. Overall study findings and caveats: Reports say that about two months after transplant, the alpha-beta T cells came out of several hundred graft clones that had expanded. The main origin of T-cell counts and diversity one year after transplant was newly produced T cells. Elevated TCRbeta diversity at day 60 was traced, in some patients, to surviving recipient T cells and thymic progenitors.

This clonotype was picked up many times. Antigen unknown. For TCRbeta, the library was prepared with unique molecular identifiers. A single record per CDR3 protein comes from TCRdb applying MiXCR to the PCR reads. The sample carries around 240,000 distinct CDR3 sequences, roughly 7.7% recorded once. Trimming removed 7 bases from V and 0 bases from J, with 10 bases in between. Germline loops: CDR1 SNHLY, CDR2 FYNNEI. CDR3 length equals 13 residues. The clonotype was recovered from a male patient younger than 18 who had a stem cell transplant for acute lymphoblastic leukemia, so the T cells may come from the graft donor. This chain connects TRBV2 to TRBJ2-7; D is possibly TRBD1 (6 bases). The material sequenced was PBMCs, mostly from graft donor cells, taken 180 days after TCRalphabeta/CD19-depleted stem cell transplant. The CDR3 loop is CASNTGHSYEQYF. DNA of the CDR3: TGTGCCAGCAACACGGGACACTCCTACGAGCAGTACTTC.